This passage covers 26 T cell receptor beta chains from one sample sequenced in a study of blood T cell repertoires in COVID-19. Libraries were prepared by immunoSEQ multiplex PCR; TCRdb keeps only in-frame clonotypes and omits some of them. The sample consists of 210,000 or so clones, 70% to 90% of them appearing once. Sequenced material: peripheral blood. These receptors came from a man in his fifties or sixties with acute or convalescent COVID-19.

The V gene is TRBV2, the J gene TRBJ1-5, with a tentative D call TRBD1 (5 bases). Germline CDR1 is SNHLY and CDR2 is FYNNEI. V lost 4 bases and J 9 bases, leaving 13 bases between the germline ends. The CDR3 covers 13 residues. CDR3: CASSAKTGPPQHF. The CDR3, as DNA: TGTGCCAGCAGTGCCAAAACAGGTCCGCCCCAGCATTTT.

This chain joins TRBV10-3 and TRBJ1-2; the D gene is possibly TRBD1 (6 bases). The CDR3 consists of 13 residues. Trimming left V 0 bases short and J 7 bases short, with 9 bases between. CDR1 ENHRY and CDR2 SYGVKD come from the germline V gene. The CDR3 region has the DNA TGTGCCATCAGTGAGTCAACCAGGGGTGGCTACACCTTC. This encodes CAISESTRGGYTF.

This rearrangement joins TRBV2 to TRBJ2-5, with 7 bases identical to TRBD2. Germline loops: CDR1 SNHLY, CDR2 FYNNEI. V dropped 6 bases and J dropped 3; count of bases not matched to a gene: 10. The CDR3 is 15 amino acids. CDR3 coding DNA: TGTGCCAGCAGGGGAGAGCGGGGAACTAAAGAGACCCAGTACTTC. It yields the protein CASRGERGTKETQYF. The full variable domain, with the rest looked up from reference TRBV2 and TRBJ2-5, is EPEVTQTPSHQVTQMGQEVILRCVPISNHLYFYWYRQILGQKVEFLVSFYNNEISEKSEIFDDQFSVERPDGSNFTLKIRSTKLEDSAMYFCASRGERGTKETQYFGPGTRLLVL.

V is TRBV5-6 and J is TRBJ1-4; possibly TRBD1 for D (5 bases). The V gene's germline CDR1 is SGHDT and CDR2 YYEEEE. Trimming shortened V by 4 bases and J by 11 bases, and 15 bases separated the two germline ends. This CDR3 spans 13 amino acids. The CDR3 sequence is CASSPLLGGKLFF. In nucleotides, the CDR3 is TGTGCCAGCAGCCCGCTTTTGGGGGGGAAACTGTTTTTT. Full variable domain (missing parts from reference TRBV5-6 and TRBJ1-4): DAGVTQSPTHLIKTRGQQVTLRCSPKSGHDTVSWYQQALGQGPQFIFQYYEEEERQRGNFPDRFSGHQFPNYSSELNVNALLLGDSALYLCASSPLLGGKLFFGSGTQLSVL.

The chain's CDR3 is CAISESGVVDYEQYF. The CDR3 bases are TGTGCCATCAGTGAGTCGGGAGTGGTGGACTACGAGCAGTACTTC. V is TRBV10-3 and J is TRBJ2-7, with D possibly matching TRBD2 (5 bases). The ends were cut back, 0 bases at V and 3 bases at J, with 12 bases in the middle. The CDR3 loop spans 15 amino acids. Per germline, CDR1 ENHRY and CDR2 SYGVKD.

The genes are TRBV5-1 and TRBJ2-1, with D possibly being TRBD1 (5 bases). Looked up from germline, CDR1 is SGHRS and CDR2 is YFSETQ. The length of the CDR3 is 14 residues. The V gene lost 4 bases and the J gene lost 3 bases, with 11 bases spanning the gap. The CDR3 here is CASSQGNNYNEQFF. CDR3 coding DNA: TGCGCCAGCAGCCAGGGAAACAACTACAATGAGCAGTTCTTC.

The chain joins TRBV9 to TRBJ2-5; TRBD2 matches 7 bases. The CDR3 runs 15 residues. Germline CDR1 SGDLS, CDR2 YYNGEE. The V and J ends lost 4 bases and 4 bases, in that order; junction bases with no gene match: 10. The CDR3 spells CASSPPETSLETQYF. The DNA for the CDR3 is TGTGCCAGCAGCCCGCCGGAGACTAGCCTAGAGACCCAGTACTTC.

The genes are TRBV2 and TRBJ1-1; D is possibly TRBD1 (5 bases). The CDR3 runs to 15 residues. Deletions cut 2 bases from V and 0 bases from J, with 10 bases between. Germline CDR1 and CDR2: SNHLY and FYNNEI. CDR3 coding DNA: TGTGCCAGCAGTGAAATGCGACAGATGAACACTGAAGCTTTCTTT. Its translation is CASSEMRQMNTEAFF. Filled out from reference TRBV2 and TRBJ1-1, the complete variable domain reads EPEVTQTPSHQVTQMGQEVILRCVPISNHLYFYWYRQILGQKVEFLVSFYNNEISEKSEIFDDQFSVERPDGSNFTLKIRSTKLEDSAMYFCASSEMRQMNTEAFFGQGTRLTVV.

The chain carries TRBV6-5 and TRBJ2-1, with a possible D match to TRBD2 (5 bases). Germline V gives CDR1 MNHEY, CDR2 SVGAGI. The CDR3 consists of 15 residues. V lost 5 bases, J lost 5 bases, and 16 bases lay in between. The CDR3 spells CASSPQRQRNNEQFF. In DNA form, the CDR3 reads TGTGCCAGCAGTCCACAGCGGCAGAGAAACAATGAGCAGTTCTTC.

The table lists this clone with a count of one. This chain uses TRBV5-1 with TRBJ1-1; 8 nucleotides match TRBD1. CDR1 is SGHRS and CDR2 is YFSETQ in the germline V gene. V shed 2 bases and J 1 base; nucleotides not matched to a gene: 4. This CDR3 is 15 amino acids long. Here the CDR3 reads CASSLTTGGNTEAFF. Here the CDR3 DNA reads TGCGCCAGCAGCTTAACCACAGGGGGGAACACTGAAGCTTTCTTT. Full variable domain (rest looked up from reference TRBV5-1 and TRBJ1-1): KAGVTQTPRYLIKTRGQQVTLSCSPISGHRSVSWYQQTPGQGLQFLFEYFSETQRNKGNFPGRFSGRQFSNSRSEMNVSTLELGDSALYLCASSLTTGGNTEAFFGQGTRLTVV.

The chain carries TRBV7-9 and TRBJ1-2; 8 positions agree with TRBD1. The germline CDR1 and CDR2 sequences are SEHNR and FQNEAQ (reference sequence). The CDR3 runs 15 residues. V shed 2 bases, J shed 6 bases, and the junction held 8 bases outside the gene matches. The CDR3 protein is CASSLRTGTGDGYTF. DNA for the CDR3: TGTGCCAGCAGCTTAAGGACCGGGACAGGAGATGGCTACACCTTC.

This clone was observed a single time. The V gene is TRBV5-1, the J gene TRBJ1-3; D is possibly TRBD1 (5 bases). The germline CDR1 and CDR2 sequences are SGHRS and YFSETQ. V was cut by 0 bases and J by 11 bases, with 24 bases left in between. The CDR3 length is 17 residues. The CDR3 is CASSLAGDLRGKHPIYF. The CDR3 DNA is TGCGCCAGCAGCTTGGCCGGGGACCTTCGGGGGAAACACCCCATATATTTT.

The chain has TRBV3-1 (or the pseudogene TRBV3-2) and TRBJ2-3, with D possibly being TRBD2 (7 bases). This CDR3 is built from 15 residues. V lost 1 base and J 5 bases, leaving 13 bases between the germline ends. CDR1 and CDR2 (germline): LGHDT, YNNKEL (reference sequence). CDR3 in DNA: TGTGCCAGCAGCCAAGTCGGCGGGGGCCGAGATACGCAGTATTTT. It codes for CASSQVGGGRDTQYF.

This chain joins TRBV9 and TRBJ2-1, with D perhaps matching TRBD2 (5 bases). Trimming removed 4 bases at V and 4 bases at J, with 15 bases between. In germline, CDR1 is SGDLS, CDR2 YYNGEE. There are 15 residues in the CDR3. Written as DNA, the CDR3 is TGTGCCAGCAGCCCACCGGGGAGCCCTTACAATGAGCAGTTCTTC. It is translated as CASSPPGSPYNEQFF.

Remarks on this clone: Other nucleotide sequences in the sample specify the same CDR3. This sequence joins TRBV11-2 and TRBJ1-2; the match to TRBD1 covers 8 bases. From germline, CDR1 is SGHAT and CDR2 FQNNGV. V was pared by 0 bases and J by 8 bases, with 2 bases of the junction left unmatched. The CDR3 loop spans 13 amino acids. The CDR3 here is CASSLDRGRGYTF. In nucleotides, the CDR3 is TGTGCCAGCAGCTTAGACAGGGGGCGCGGCTACACCTTC.

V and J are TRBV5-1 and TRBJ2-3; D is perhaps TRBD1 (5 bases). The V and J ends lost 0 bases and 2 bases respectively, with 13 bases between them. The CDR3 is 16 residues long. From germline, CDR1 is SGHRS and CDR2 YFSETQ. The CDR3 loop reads CASSLEGRADTDTQYF. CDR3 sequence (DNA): TGCGCCAGCAGCTTGGAAGGCAGGGCTGACACAGATACGCAGTATTTT.

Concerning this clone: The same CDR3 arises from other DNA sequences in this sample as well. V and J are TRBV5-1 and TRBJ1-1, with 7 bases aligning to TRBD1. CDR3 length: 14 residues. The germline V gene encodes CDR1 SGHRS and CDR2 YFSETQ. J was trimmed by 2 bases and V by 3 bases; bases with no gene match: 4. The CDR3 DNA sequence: TGCGCCAGCAGCTCGGGACAGCCCAACACTGAAGCTTTCTTT. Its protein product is CASSSGQPNTEAFF.

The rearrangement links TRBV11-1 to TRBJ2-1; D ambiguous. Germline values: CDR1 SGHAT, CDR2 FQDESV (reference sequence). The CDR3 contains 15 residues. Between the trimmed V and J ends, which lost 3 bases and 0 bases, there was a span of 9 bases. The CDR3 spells CASSLRGSSYNEQFF. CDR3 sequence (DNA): TGTGCCAGCAGCTTGCGCGGTAGCTCCTACAATGAGCAGTTCTTC.

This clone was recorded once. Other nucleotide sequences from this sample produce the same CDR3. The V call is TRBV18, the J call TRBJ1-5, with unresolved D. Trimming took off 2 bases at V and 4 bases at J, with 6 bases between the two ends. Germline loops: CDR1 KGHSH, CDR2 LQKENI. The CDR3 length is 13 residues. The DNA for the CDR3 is TGTGCCAGCTCACCAGGCCAAAATCAGCCCCAGCATTTT. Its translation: CASSPGQNQPQHF.

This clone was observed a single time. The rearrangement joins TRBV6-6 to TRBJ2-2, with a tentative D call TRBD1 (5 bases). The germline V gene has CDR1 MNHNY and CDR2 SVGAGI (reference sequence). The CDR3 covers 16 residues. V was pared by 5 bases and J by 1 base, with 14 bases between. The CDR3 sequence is CASSGEGVGNTGELFF. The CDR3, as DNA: TGTGCCAGCAGTGGCGAAGGGGTCGGGAACACCGGGGAGCTGTTTTTT.

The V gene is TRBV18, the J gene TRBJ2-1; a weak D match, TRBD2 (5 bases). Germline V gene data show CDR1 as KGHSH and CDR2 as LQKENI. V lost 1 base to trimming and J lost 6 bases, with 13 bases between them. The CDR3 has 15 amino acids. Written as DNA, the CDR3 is TGTGCCAGCTCACCACTGCCTAGCCTAGGCAATGAGCAGTTCTTC. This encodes CASSPLPSLGNEQFF.

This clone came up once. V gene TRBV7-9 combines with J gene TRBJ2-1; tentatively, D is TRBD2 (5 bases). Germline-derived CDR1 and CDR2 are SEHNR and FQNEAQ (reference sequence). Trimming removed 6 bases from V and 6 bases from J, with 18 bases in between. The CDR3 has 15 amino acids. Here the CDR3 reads CASRAPGVSGNEQFF. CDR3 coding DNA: TGTGCCAGCAGAGCCCCCGGGGTATCGGGCAATGAGCAGTTCTTC.

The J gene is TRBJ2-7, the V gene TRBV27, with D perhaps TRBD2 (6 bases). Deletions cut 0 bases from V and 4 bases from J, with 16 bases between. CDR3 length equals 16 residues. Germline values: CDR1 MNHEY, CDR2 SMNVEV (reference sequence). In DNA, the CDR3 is TGTGCCAGCAGTTTATCTCAATGGGGGACTCAATACGAGCAGTACTTC. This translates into CASSLSQWGTQYEQYF.

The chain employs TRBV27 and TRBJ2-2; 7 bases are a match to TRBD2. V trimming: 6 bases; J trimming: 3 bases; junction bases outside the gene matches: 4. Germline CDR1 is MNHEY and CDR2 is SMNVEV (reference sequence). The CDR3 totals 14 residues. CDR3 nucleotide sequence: TGTGCCAGCAGGGGGCTAGCGGACACCGGGGAGCTGTTTTTT. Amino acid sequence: CASRGLADTGELFF.

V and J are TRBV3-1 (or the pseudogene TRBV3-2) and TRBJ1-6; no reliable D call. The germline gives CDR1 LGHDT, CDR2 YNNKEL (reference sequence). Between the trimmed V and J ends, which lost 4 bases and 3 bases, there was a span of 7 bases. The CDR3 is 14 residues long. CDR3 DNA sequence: TGTGCCAGCAGCCTCAGTGACTATAATTCACCCCTCCACTTT. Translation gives CASSLSDYNSPLHF.

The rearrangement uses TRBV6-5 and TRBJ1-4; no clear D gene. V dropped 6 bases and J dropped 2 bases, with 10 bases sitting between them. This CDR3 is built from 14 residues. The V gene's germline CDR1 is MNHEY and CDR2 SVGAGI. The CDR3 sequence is CASRPLGTNEKLFF. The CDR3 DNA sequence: TGTGCCAGCAGGCCCCTAGGCACTAATGAAAAACTGTTTTTT.